A selection of T cell receptor beta chains follows, all from one sample in a study of vaccination and CD4 T cells after COVID-19. No cognate antigen is known for these TCRs. Each CDR3 protein gets one entry after TCRdb re-called the PCR reads with MiXCR. The data contain around 25,000 distinct CDR3 sequences, 42% of them singletons. The sample in question was CD4+ T cells from blood, cultured in vitro, obtained about 7 months after SARS-CoV-2 vaccination. The receptors derive from a human donor who had recovered from COVID-19. Each CDR3 is given with its conserved first and last residue. D genes are given only for firm matches. Only some rows state a clone size, as once, few, many or a class for expanded clones.

j_gene	d_gene	abundance	v_gene	CDR3aa	CDR3nt
TRBJ1-5	NA	few	TRBV28	CASRRTTGNQPQHF	TGTGCCAGCAGGCGGACAACGGGCAATCAGCCCCAGCATTTT
TRBJ1-6	NA	NA	TRBV28	CASMVGYQGGTYNSPLHF	TGTGCCAGCATGGTGGGGTATCAGGGAGGAACCTATAATTCACCCCTCCACTTT
TRBJ2-3	NA	NA	TRBV15	CATSRDFGGYYTDTQYF	TGTGCCACCAGCAGAGATTTTGGCGGCTATTACACAGATACGCAGTATTTT
TRBJ1-1	NA	NA	TRBV12-3/TRBV12-4	CASTQGGTEAFF	TGTGCCAGCACGCAGGGAGGGACTGAAGCTTTCTTT
TRBJ1-1	NA	NA	TRBV20-1	CSASLQEGPKEAFF	TGCAGTGCTAGCCTCCAGGAGGGACCTAAGGAAGCTTTCTTT
TRBJ1-6	TRBD1	NA	TRBV7-8	CASSGHRDRLYNSPLHF	TGTGCCAGCAGCGGACACCGGGACAGGTTATATAATTCACCCCTCCACTTT
TRBJ1-1	NA	NA	TRBV21-1	CASSKATGGADTEAFF	TGTGCCAGCAGCAAAGCAACAGGGGGCGCCGACACTGAAGCTTTCTTT
TRBJ2-2	NA	few	TRBV12-3/TRBV12-4	CASSYTGELFF	TGTGCCAGCAGTTACACCGGGGAGCTGTTTTTT
TRBJ1-2	TRBD1	once	TRBV29-1	CSVERPGQGLGGYTF	TGCAGCGTTGAACGCCCGGGACAGGGCCTTGGTGGCTACACCTTC
TRBJ2-1	NA	NA	TRBV20-1	CSAGKYNEQFF	TGCAGTGCGGGTAAATACAATGAGCAGTTCTTC
TRBJ2-7	NA	NA	TRBV20-1	CSAKSSESNSYEQYF	TGCAGTGCCAAGTCTAGCGAATCTAACTCCTACGAGCAGTACTTC
TRBJ2-2	NA	few	TRBV27	CASCRELNTGELFF	TGTGCCAGTTGCCGGGAGCTCAACACCGGGGAGCTGTTTTTT
TRBJ1-5	NA	NA	TRBV7-2	CASSLSFEGPQHF	TGTGCCAGCAGCTTATCTTTCGAGGGGCCCCAGCATTTT
TRBJ2-5	NA	NA	TRBV5-4	CASRPEGGRETQYF	TGTGCCAGCAGACCGGAGGGGGGTCGGGAGACCCAGTACTTC
TRBJ2-7	TRBD1	NA	TRBV7-2	CASSLGQGALGNQYF	TGTGCCAGCAGCTTAGGACAGGGGGCGCTCGGGAACCAGTACTTC
TRBJ1-3	TRBD1	few	TRBV20-1	CSAETGSGNTIYF	TGCAGTGCTGAGACAGGGTCAGGAAACACCATATATTTT
TRBJ1-2	NA	few	TRBV28	CASSYQGYGYTF	TGTGCCAGCAGTTACCAGGGGTACGGCTACACCTTC
TRBJ1-1	NA	NA	TRBV28	CASSLRAGEVKAFF	TGTGCCAGCAGTTTGAGGGCAGGGGAGGTGAAAGCTTTCTTT
TRBJ2-3	NA	NA	TRBV6-5	CASSYKGGQYDTDTQYF	TGTGCCAGCAGTTACAAAGGAGGCCAGTACGACACAGATACGCAGTATTTT